The rows below give T cell receptor beta chains drawn from one sample of a study of somatic mutations in cytotoxic T cells in rheumatoid arthritis. The assay was immunoSEQ multiplex PCR, and TCRdb's table has in-frame clones only and misses some. The sample gives tens of thousands of clones, under 90% of which show up once; roughly 3.2% is in the top ten. Sequencing was done on a sample of CD8+ T cells sorted from blood. The receptor source for this set is a middle-aged man in good health. Each CDR3 is given with its conserved first and last residue. Fields, in order: D gene, CDR3 length, V gene, clone size, J gene, CDR3 protein, CDR3 DNA. A D gene is named only where the DNA matches it firmly. Rows may omit the clone size; those that give it use once, few, many or a size class.

NA	13	TRBV15	NA	TRBJ1-1	CATSTARNTEAFF	TGTGCCACCTCGACAGCGCGGAACACTGAAGCTTTCTTT
NA	15	TRBV5-6	NA	TRBJ1-1	CASSSGGGRGTEAFF	TGTGCCAGCAGCTCCGGGGGGGGAAGAGGCACTGAAGCTTTCTTT
NA	15	TRBV5-1	NA	TRBJ1-5	CASSLGGNSNQPQHF	TGCGCCAGCAGCTTAGGGGGGAATAGCAATCAGCCCCAGCATTTT
NA	14	TRBV7-9	NA	TRBJ2-5	CASSLGTGGETQYF	TGTGCCAGCAGCTTAGGTACCGGGGGAGAGACCCAGTACTTC
NA	15	TRBV11-2	NA	TRBJ2-7	CASSLESGLGYEQYF	TGTGCCAGCAGCTTAGAATCTGGTCTAGGGTACGAGCAGTACTTC
NA	15	TRBV5-1	NA	TRBJ2-7	CASSFETGPVYEQYF	TGCGCCAGCAGCTTTGAGACTGGGCCTGTTTACGAGCAGTACTTC
NA	15	TRBV12-5	NA	TRBJ2-7	CASGLVCREAYEQYF	TGTGCTAGTGGTTTGGTATGCCGTGAGGCCTACGAGCAGTACTTC
TRBD2	13	TRBV30	NA	TRBJ2-7	CAYLAGDFYEQYF	TGTGCCTACCTAGCGGGGGACTTCTACGAGCAGTACTTC
NA	14	TRBV27	NA	TRBJ2-7	CASSLSWEDYEQYF	TGTGCCAGCAGTTTAAGCTGGGAGGATTACGAGCAGTACTTC
TRBD1	16	TRBV9	NA	TRBJ1-1	CASSVGADRGNTEAFF	TGTGCCAGCAGCGTAGGGGCGGACAGGGGGAACACTGAAGCTTTCTTT
NA	14	TRBV9	NA	TRBJ1-1	CASSVAGGNTEAFF	TGTGCCAGCAGCGTAGCTGGCGGGAACACTGAAGCTTTCTTT
TRBD1	12	TRBV7-9	NA	TRBJ2-2	CAGTGDTGELFF	TGTGCCGGTACAGGGGACACCGGGGAGCTGTTTTTT
TRBD1	15	TRBV9	NA	TRBJ2-7	CASSVEGAPTGEQYF	TGTGCCAGCAGCGTAGAGGGGGCCCCCACGGGGGAGCAGTACTTC
NA	16	TRBV7-8	NA	TRBJ2-1	CASSPWGSGDYNEQFF	TGTGCCAGCAGCCCCTGGGGCTCCGGGGACTACAATGAGCAGTTCTTC
TRBD2	16	TRBV27	NA	TRBJ2-7	CASSSSGTNLHHEQYF	TGTGCCAGCAGTTCCTCAGGGACTAACCTTCACCACGAGCAGTACTTC
NA	14	TRBV4-1	NA	TRBJ1-1	CASSQDPGDTEAFF	TGCGCCAGCAGCCAAGATCCCGGGGACACTGAAGCTTTCTTT
NA	12	TRBV29-1	NA	TRBJ2-7	CSVEDPPYEQYF	TGCAGCGTTGAAGACCCACCCTACGAGCAGTACTTC
NA	15	TRBV4-3	few	TRBJ1-6	CASSQERGLNSPLHF	TGCGCCAGCAGCCAAGAGCGGGGGTTGAATTCACCCCTCCACTTT
TRBD2	16	TRBV2	NA	TRBJ2-5	CASSDPTSGAQETQYF	TGTGCCAGCAGTGACCCGACTAGCGGCGCTCAAGAGACCCAGTACTTC
TRBD2	19	TRBV14	NA	TRBJ2-7	CASSQDRRLAGGPFSEQYF	TGTGCCAGCAGCCAAGATAGGAGACTAGCGGGAGGGCCGTTCTCCGAGCAGTACTTC
NA	15	TRBV4-2	few	TRBJ1-5	CASSQVDEPSQPQHF	TGTGCCAGCAGCCAAGTGGATGAGCCCAGTCAGCCCCAGCATTTT
NA	16	TRBV4-3	NA	TRBJ2-1	CASSQAEEAGYNEQFF	TGCGCCAGCAGCCAAGCAGAGGAGGCGGGGTACAATGAGCAGTTCTTC
NA	12	TRBV5-1	NA	TRBJ2-7	CASMGNTYEQYF	TGCGCCAGCATGGGGAATACCTACGAGCAGTACTTC
NA	13	TRBV10-1	NA	TRBJ2-1	CARGTASYNEQFF	TGCGCCAGAGGGACCGCCTCCTACAATGAGCAGTTCTTC
NA	13	TRBV7-3	NA	TRBJ1-5	CASSLGLNQPQHF	TGTGCCAGCAGCTTGGGCCTTAATCAGCCCCAGCATTTT
NA	15	TRBV4-1	NA	TRBJ1-5	CASSQEWTVHQPQHF	TGCGCCAGCAGCCAAGAATGGACCGTCCATCAGCCCCAGCATTTT
NA	15	TRBV5-1	NA	TRBJ1-1	CASSTAGIMNTEAFF	TGCGCCAGCAGCACAGCCGGGATAATGAACACTGAAGCTTTCTTT
NA	14	TRBV10-3	once	TRBJ1-2	CAISEVQGKNGYTF	TGTGCCATCAGTGAGGTACAGGGAAAGAATGGCTACACCTTC
NA	11	TRBV30	NA	TRBJ1-1	CAWGANTEAFF	TGTGCCTGGGGGGCCAACACTGAAGCTTTCTTT
NA	14	TRBV19	once	TRBJ1-4	CASSIIGGMEKLFF	TGTGCCAGTAGTATAATCGGCGGTATGGAAAAACTGTTTTTT
NA	15	TRBV15	NA	TRBJ1-1	CATSREKGLNTEAFF	TGTGCCACCAGCAGAGAAAAGGGCTTGAACACTGAAGCTTTCTTT
NA	14	TRBV6-5	NA	TRBJ2-2	CASSYRENTGELFF	TGTGCCAGCAGTTACAGAGAGAACACCGGGGAGCTGTTTTTT
NA	16	TRBV28	once	TRBJ2-4	CASSFIPAGPKNIQYF	TGTGCCAGCAGTTTCATACCCGCAGGGCCCAAAAACATTCAGTACTTC
TRBD1	13	TRBV5-1	NA	TRBJ1-1	CASSPDRSGEAFF	TGCGCCAGCAGCCCGGACAGGTCGGGTGAAGCTTTCTTT
NA	14	TRBV7-2	once	TRBJ2-5	CASSLRPTRETQYF	TGTGCCAGCAGCTTGAGGCCCACGCGAGAGACCCAGTACTTC
NA	15	TRBV4-1	NA	TRBJ1-1	CASSQGPSMNTEAFF	TGCGCCAGCAGCCAAGGCCCCAGCATGAACACTGAAGCTTTCTTT
NA	16	TRBV7-6	NA	TRBJ2-1	CASSPEFGAVYNEQFF	TGTGCCAGCAGCCCCGAGTTCGGGGCTGTATACAATGAGCAGTTCTTC
TRBD2	15	TRBV5-1	NA	TRBJ2-2	CASRLLAGHTGELFF	TGCGCCAGCAGGCTCCTAGCGGGCCACACCGGGGAGCTGTTTTTT
TRBD1	13	TRBV5-1	NA	TRBJ2-7	CASSSRDSYEQYF	TGCGCCAGCAGCTCCCGGGACAGCTACGAGCAGTACTTC
NA	12	TRBV29-1	few	TRBJ2-7	CSVEVQDYEQYF	TGCAGCGTTGAAGTTCAGGACTACGAGCAGTACTTC
NA	15	TRBV15	NA	TRBJ1-3	CATSRVGGSGNTIYF	TGTGCCACCAGCAGAGTAGGGGGGAGTGGAAACACCATATATTTT
TRBD1	12	TRBV28	NA	TRBJ2-7	CASSPDRGEQYF	TGTGCCAGCAGTCCAGACAGGGGCGAGCAGTACTTC
NA	13	TRBV29-1	NA	TRBJ1-2	CSVEARAGYGYTF	TGCAGCGTTGAGGCTAGGGCAGGCTATGGCTACACCTTC
NA	13	TRBV12-5	NA	TRBJ1-2	CASGPGKSYGYTF	TGTGCTAGTGGTCCCGGGAAGTCCTATGGCTACACCTTC
TRBD2	14	TRBV9	NA	TRBJ2-3	CASSERTSGDTQYF	TGTGCCAGCAGCGAGAGGACTAGCGGAGATACGCAGTATTTT
NA	13	TRBV6-5	NA	TRBJ1-1	CASNKQENTEAFF	TGTGCCAGCAACAAACAGGAGAACACTGAAGCTTTCTTT
TRBD2	15	TRBV7-2	NA	TRBJ2-3	CASSLTSGRGDTQYF	TGTGCCAGCAGCTTGACTAGCGGGAGGGGGGATACGCAGTATTTT
NA	17	TRBV5-1	NA	TRBJ1-2	CASSLNGRTLGNYGYTF	TGCGCCAGCAGCTTGAACGGACGGACCCTGGGGAACTATGGCTACACCTTC
TRBD2	15	TRBV7-9	once	TRBJ2-3	CASSLVREPADTQYF	TGTGCCAGCAGCTTGGTGCGGGAGCCAGCGGATACGCAGTATTTT
TRBD2	17	TRBV28	NA	TRBJ2-7	CASSLFGAGVPPYEQYF	TGTGCCAGCAGTTTATTTGGAGCGGGGGTTCCTCCTTACGAGCAGTACTTC
TRBD1	14	TRBV6-5	NA	TRBJ1-2	CASSYGQGADGYTF	TGTGCCAGCAGTTACGGACAGGGGGCGGATGGCTACACCTTC
TRBD2	18	TRBV7-9	NA	TRBJ2-2	CASSLTGTSGRGTGELFF	TGTGCCAGCAGCTTAACCGGGACTAGCGGGAGGGGAACCGGGGAGCTGTTTTTT
NA	14	TRBV27	once	TRBJ2-1	CASSLNELGNEQFF	TGTGCCAGCAGTTTGAATGAGTTGGGCAATGAGCAGTTCTTC
NA	18	TRBV5-6	NA	TRBJ1-3	CASSFSGWGLYSGNTIYF	TGTGCCAGCAGCTTCAGTGGGTGGGGACTCTACTCTGGAAACACCATATATTTT
NA	14	TRBV7-9	NA	TRBJ2-5	CASSLVGESETQYF	TGTGCCAGCAGCTTAGTAGGGGAGTCAGAGACCCAGTACTTC
TRBD1	15	TRBV19	NA	TRBJ2-3	CASSDRDRGADTQYF	TGTGCCAGTAGTGACCGGGACAGGGGTGCAGATACGCAGTATTTT
TRBD1	14	TRBV18	NA	TRBJ1-4	CASSPGDRPEKLFF	TGTGCCAGCTCACCAGGGGACAGACCTGAAAAACTGTTTTTT